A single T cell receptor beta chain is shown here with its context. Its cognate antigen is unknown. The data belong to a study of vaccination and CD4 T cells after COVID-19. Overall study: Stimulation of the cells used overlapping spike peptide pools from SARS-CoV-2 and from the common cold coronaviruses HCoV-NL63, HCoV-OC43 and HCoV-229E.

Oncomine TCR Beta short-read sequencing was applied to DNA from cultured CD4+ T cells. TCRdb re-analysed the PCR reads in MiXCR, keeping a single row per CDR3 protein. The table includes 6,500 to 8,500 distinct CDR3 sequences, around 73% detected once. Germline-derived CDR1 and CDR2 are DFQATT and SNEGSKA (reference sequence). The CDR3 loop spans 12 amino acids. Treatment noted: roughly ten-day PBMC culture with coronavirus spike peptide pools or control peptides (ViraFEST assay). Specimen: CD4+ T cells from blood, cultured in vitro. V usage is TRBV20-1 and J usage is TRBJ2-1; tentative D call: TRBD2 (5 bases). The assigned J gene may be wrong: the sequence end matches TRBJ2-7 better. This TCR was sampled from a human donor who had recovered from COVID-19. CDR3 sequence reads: CSAGPLGHEQYF. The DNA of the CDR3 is TGCAGTGCTGGACCACTAGGCCACGAGCAGTACTTC.